This passage covers 11 T cell receptor beta chains from one sample sequenced in a study of cytomegalovirus exposure and HLA in healthy donors (dated by TCRdb to about 2017). Library preparation used the immunoSEQ multiplex PCR assay. For the multiplex PCR, a mixture combining 60 forward primers for TCR Vbeta segments and 13 reverse primers for TCR Jbeta segments was used. The table was pulled from immuneACCESS by TCRdb, which kept in-frame rearrangements only. Such tables lose some clones; where checked, under half of the loss comes from unresolved V genes, and the rest has no known cause. The sample table holds 150,000 or so clones, of which about three quarters were seen once. The ten biggest clones cover about 10% of the sample. The material sequenced was PBMCs. These receptors were taken from a man aged 25 to 40 in good health and CMV-seropositive.

The genes are TRBV2 and TRBJ1-2; TRBD1 matches 7 bases. V dropped 5 bases and J dropped 7; count of bases not matched to a gene: 1. Germline CDR1 and CDR2: SNHLY and FYNNEI. This CDR3 comprises 11 residues. The CDR3 DNA follows: TGTGCCAGCAGTTACAGGGGTGGCTACACCTTC. Translation gives CASSYRGGYTF. Variable domain in full (rest from reference TRBV2 and TRBJ1-2): EPEVTQTPSHQVTQMGQEVILRCVPISNHLYFYWYRQILGQKVEFLVSFYNNEISEKSEIFDDQFSVERPDGSNFTLKIRSTKLEDSAMYFCASSYRGGYTFGSGTRLTVV.

J is TRBJ2-1 and V is TRBV28; 8 bases are a match to TRBD2. Germline CDR1 is MDHEN and CDR2 is SYDVKM. CDR3 size: 18 residues. Germline trimming cut 1 base from V and 0 bases from J; bases unmatched to any gene: 8. The CDR3 reads CASSLLGLAASSYNEQFF. The CDR3 region has the DNA TGTGCCAGCAGTTTATTAGGACTAGCCGCAAGCTCCTACAATGAGCAGTTCTTC. Variable domain in full (rest from reference TRBV28 and TRBJ2-1): DVKVTQSSRYLVKRTGEKVFLECVQDMDHENMFWYRQDPGLGLRLIYFSYDVKMKEKGDIPEGYSVSREKKERFSLILESASTNQTSMYLCASSLLGLAASSYNEQFFGPGTRLTVL.

V and J are TRBV10-3 and TRBJ2-3; TRBD2 aligns across 10 bases. This CDR3 region has 14 residues. V lost 10 bases and J lost 0; bases outside the gene matches: 4. The germline CDR1 and CDR2 sequences are ENHRY and SYGVKD. CDR3 nucleotides: TGTGCCACCCGACTAGCGGGTAGCACAGATACGCAGTATTTT. It yields the protein CATRLAGSTDTQYF.

This clone was detected only once. Other DNA sequences in this specimen translate into the identical CDR3. V and J are TRBV12-5 and TRBJ2-5; maybe TRBD1 (6 bases). The V and J ends lost 6 bases and 6 bases respectively, with 29 bases between them. This CDR3 is built from 18 residues. Per germline, CDR1 LGHNT and CDR2 FRNRAP. The CDR3 here is CASGPLNRVPCSDQTQYF. CDR3 DNA: TGTGCTAGTGGCCCGCTTAACAGGGTTCCTTGTTCAGATCAGACCCAGTACTTC.

This clone was observed a handful of times. This chain connects TRBV2 to TRBJ1-2; D is perhaps TRBD1 (6 bases). Trimming took off 4 bases at V and 7 bases at J, with 7 bases between the two ends. The CDR3 covers 11 residues. Per germline, CDR1 SNHLY and CDR2 FYNNEI. CDR3 nucleotides: TGTGCCAGCAGTGGGGGGCGTGGCTACACCTTC. Encoded protein: CASSGGRGYTF.

The chain uses TRBV9 and TRBJ1-4; no reliable D call. The CDR3 totals 15 residues. V gave up 0 bases and J gave up 4 bases, with 10 bases separating them. CDR1 SGDLS and CDR2 YYNGEE come from the germline V gene. CDR3 in amino acids: CASSVASQDNEKLFF. The CDR3 coding sequence is TGTGCCAGCAGCGTAGCGTCTCAGGATAATGAAAAACTGTTTTTT.

This chain joins TRBV18 and TRBJ1-1; 10 bases agree with TRBD1. There are 15 residues in the CDR3. CDR1 is KGHSH, CDR2 LQKENI, per germline. V shed 4 bases and J 3 bases; nucleotides not matched to a gene: 5. CDR3 amino acids: CASSLTGTGDTEAFF. CDR3 in DNA: TGTGCCAGCTCACTTACCGGGACAGGGGACACTGAAGCTTTCTTT.

The chain recombines TRBV5-1 with TRBJ1-6; 9 nucleotides line up with TRBD1. The length of the CDR3 is 13 residues. J was trimmed by 7 bases and V by 8 bases; bases with no gene match: 4. The V gene's germline CDR1 is SGHRS and CDR2 YFSETQ. CDR3 protein: CASSGTGNSPLHF. CDR3 in DNA: TGCGCCAGTTCCGGGACAGGGAATTCACCCCTCCACTTT.

This chain joins TRBV6-5 and TRBJ2-3, with D hard to call. Trimming shortened V by 4 bases and J by 2 bases, and 13 bases separated the two germline ends. Germline V gives CDR1 MNHEY, CDR2 SVGAGI. This CDR3 has 15 amino acids. The CDR3 here is CASSFSVSPTDTQYF. CDR3 bases: TGTGCCAGCAGTTTTAGTGTGTCCCCCACAGATACGCAGTATTTT.

The gene calls are TRBV28 and TRBJ2-4; possible D gene TRBD1, 5 bases. This CDR3 is built from 16 residues. Per germline, CDR1 MDHEN and CDR2 SYDVKM. Trimming removed 6 bases at V and 3 bases at J, with 18 bases between. CDR3 nucleotides: TGTGCCAGCAGCGTCAGGGAAATAGGTAACAAAAACATTCAGTACTTC. It translates to CASSVREIGNKNIQYF.

J is TRBJ2-7 and V is TRBV2; 7 nucleotides align to TRBD1. This CDR3 comprises 13 residues. Trimming removed 4 bases from V and 0 bases from J; junction bases left unmatched: 0. CDR1 is SNHLY and CDR2 is FYNNEI in the germline V gene. CDR3 nucleotide sequence: TGTGCCAGCAGTGGGACAGGCTCCTACGAGCAGTACTTC. It is translated as CASSGTGSYEQYF.